Here is one T cell receptor (beta chain) with its context. Its antigen is not identified. The data are from a study of cytomegalovirus exposure and HLA in healthy donors. Study-wide results and caveats: TCR beta V- and J-gene trimming was later associated with a missense DCLRE1C variant. The CMV antigen specificity of a few CMV-associated chains was confirmed through in vitro analysis.

Germline V gene sequence: CDR1 MDHEN, CDR2 SYDVKM. V trimming: 5 bases; J trimming: 1 base; junction bases outside the gene matches: 12. This CDR3 region has 18 residues. A multiplex PCR was run with 60 Vbeta primers and 13 Jbeta primers. In the authors' methods: A follow-up analysis tallied about 80 million unique TCR beta chains, roughly 11 million shared. Profiled with immunoSEQ multiplex PCR; TCRdb holds only in-frame clones, not every one. The DNA gave D and trimming, while V, J and clone size come from that table. The sample lists 130,000 to 150,000 clones, approximately 79% occurring once. The material sequenced was PBMCs. The V and J genes are TRBV28 and TRBJ2-2, with 8 bases fitting TRBD1. This TCR came from a man in his late teens or twenties in good health and CMV-seropositive. The CDR3 loop reads CASSTNFDRGKNTGELFF. The CDR3 bases are TGTGCCAGCAGTACAAATTTTGACAGGGGAAAGAACACCGGGGAGCTGTTTTTT.